The rows below give T cell receptor beta chains drawn from one sample of a study of cytomegalovirus exposure and HLA in healthy donors. The data were produced by immunoSEQ multiplex PCR, yet TCRdb's version contains in-frame clones alone and is incomplete. The sample records about 100,000 clones, around 60% being singletons. Sequencing was carried out using PBMCs. These TCRs come from a man in his thirties or forties in good health and CMV-seropositive. CDR3s include the opening cysteine and the closing phenylalanine or tryptophan. D genes are given only for firm matches.

J gene: TRBJ1-2
CDR3 length: 13
D gene: NA
V gene: TRBV10-3
CDR3 protein: CAIRGGRNYGYTF

J gene: TRBJ2-5
CDR3 length: 14
D gene: NA
V gene: TRBV30
CDR3 protein: CAWSERRLHETQYF

J gene: TRBJ2-3
CDR3 length: 12
D gene: NA
V gene: TRBV6-1
CDR3 protein: CASRTQGNTQYF

J gene: TRBJ2-3
CDR3 length: 13
D gene: NA
V gene: TRBV2
CDR3 protein: CAIRGAYTDTQYF

J gene: TRBJ2-7
CDR3 length: 15
D gene: TRBD2
V gene: TRBV9
CDR3 protein: CASSRLAGARDEQYF

J gene: TRBJ1-2
CDR3 length: 14
D gene: NA
V gene: TRBV6-5
CDR3 protein: CASSYHPSVGGYTF

J gene: TRBJ1-6
CDR3 length: 17
D gene: NA
V gene: TRBV19
CDR3 protein: CASSSRGVSSYNSPLHF

J gene: TRBJ2-5
CDR3 length: 13
D gene: NA
V gene: TRBV25-1
CDR3 protein: CASSGSFLWEQYF

J gene: TRBJ1-1
CDR3 length: 14
D gene: NA
V gene: TRBV5-1
CDR3 protein: CASSLSSVNTEAFF

J gene: TRBJ1-2
CDR3 length: 17
D gene: NA
V gene: TRBV5-3
CDR3 protein: CARSHIPGDTQFSGYTF

J gene: TRBJ1-1
CDR3 length: 15
D gene: NA
V gene: TRBV29-1
CDR3 protein: CRTDGSGSLNTEAFF

J gene: TRBJ1-2
CDR3 length: 14
D gene: TRBD1
V gene: TRBV10-3
CDR3 protein: CAIRGQGVDYGYTF

J gene: TRBJ1-2
CDR3 length: 14
D gene: TRBD1
V gene: TRBV7-8
CDR3 protein: CASSLTSTGNGYTF

J gene: TRBJ2-2
CDR3 length: 16
D gene: TRBD2
V gene: TRBV9
CDR3 protein: CASSAQSLAGTGELFF

J gene: TRBJ2-1
CDR3 length: 14
D gene: NA
V gene: TRBV19
CDR3 protein: CASSPGKGWNEQFF

J gene: TRBJ1-1
CDR3 length: 13
D gene: NA
V gene: TRBV11-2
CDR3 protein: CASRHHEDTEAFF

J gene: TRBJ1-1
CDR3 length: 13
D gene: NA
V gene: TRBV27
CDR3 protein: CASRPGGGTEAFF

J gene: TRBJ2-5
CDR3 length: 15
D gene: TRBD2
V gene: TRBV28
CDR3 protein: CASSGRDYSGETQYF

J gene: TRBJ1-1
CDR3 length: 16
D gene: TRBD1
V gene: TRBV5-5
CDR3 protein: CASSPIPGTGATEAFF

J gene: TRBJ2-5
CDR3 length: 15
D gene: TRBD2
V gene: TRBV2
CDR3 protein: CASRRLAGAQETQYF

J gene: TRBJ2-1
CDR3 length: 15
D gene: NA
V gene: TRBV9
CDR3 protein: CASSAKRDFLNEQFF

J gene: TRBJ1-1
CDR3 length: 17
D gene: TRBD1
V gene: TRBV6-1
CDR3 protein: CASSEAAWGDRISEAFF

J gene: TRBJ1-5
CDR3 length: 14
D gene: NA
V gene: TRBV4-1
CDR3 protein: CASSQVEGRQPQHF

J gene: TRBJ2-5
CDR3 length: 14
D gene: NA
V gene: TRBV7-3
CDR3 protein: CASSLNPAGGTQYF

J gene: TRBJ2-7
CDR3 length: 13
D gene: NA
V gene: TRBV6-1
CDR3 protein: CASSEVRGYEQYF

J gene: TRBJ1-2
CDR3 length: 13
D gene: NA
V gene: TRBV4-1
CDR3 protein: CASSQFSHYGYTF